This is a list of T cell receptor beta chains from one sample in a study of blood T cell repertoires in COVID-19. Clones were read by immunoSEQ multiplex PCR, and TCRdb kept only the in-frame ones, dropping some. In the table there are some 170,000 clones, approximately 83% of which are singletons. The sequenced sample consisted of peripheral blood. The receptor set was obtained from a woman older than 75 with active or convalescent COVID-19. Each CDR3 is given with its conserved first and last residue. A D gene is named only where the DNA matches it firmly. Only part of the rows carry a size: once, few, many, or a class if the clone is expanded.

V	size	J	D	CDR3	DNA
TRBV19	once	TRBJ1-3	.	CASANGASGNTIYF	TGTGCCAGCGCCAACGGAGCCTCTGGAAACACCATATATTTT
TRBV19	.	TRBJ1-5	TRBD1	CASGQGTSNQPQHF	TGTGCCAGCGGACAGGGCACTAGCAATCAGCCCCAGCATTTT
TRBV5-1	few	TRBJ1-2	TRBD1	CASNLGQGPAVGGYTF	TGCGCCAGCAACCTGGGACAGGGTCCAGCGGTGGGGGGCTACACCTTC
TRBV7-9	.	TRBJ1-1	TRBD1	CASSLAQGSAFF	TGTGCCAGCAGCTTAGCACAGGGGTCGGCTTTCTTT
TRBV6-2/TRBV6-3	.	TRBJ2-3	.	CASSPRGGAPPYF	TGTGCCAGCAGTCCCCGTGGGGGGGCCCCCCCGTATTTT
TRBV11-2	.	TRBJ1-1	.	CASSLGRGRYTEAFF	TGTGCCAGCAGCTTAGGCCGAGGGAGGTACACTGAAGCTTTCTTT
TRBV19	.	TRBJ1-1	.	CASSRWTAPNTEAFF	TGTGCCAGTAGTAGGTGGACAGCGCCGAACACTGAAGCTTTCTTT
TRBV3-1/TRBV3-2	once	TRBJ2-5	.	CASSPLQGYGETQYF	TGTGCCAGCAGCCCACTACAGGGTTACGGAGAGACCCAGTACTTC
TRBV7-2	few	TRBJ2-4	TRBD2	CASSLGALREGKNIQYF	TGTGCCAGCAGCTTAGGGGCATTGCGGGAGGGCAAAAACATTCAGTACTTC
TRBV7-6	.	TRBJ1-5	.	CASSLAAEHPSNQPQHF	TGTGCCAGCAGCTTAGCGGCAGAACACCCGAGCAATCAGCCCCAGCATTTT
TRBV19	.	TRBJ1-2	TRBD1	CASSVSNAGTANGYTF	TGTGCCAGTAGCGTCTCGAATGCCGGGACAGCCAATGGCTACACCTTC
TRBV4-1	few	TRBJ1-2	.	CASSLSEEAPGYGYTF	TGCGCCAGCAGCCTGAGCGAGGAAGCGCCGGGCTATGGCTACACCTTC
TRBV30	.	TRBJ1-2	.	CAWSVGQNYGYTF	TGTGCCTGGAGTGTGGGGCAGAACTATGGCTACACCTTC
TRBV19	.	TRBJ1-1	.	CASRRDTLNTEAFF	TGTGCCAGTCGCCGGGACACCCTTAACACTGAAGCTTTCTTT
TRBV6-1	few	TRBJ2-7	.	CASSEFRAYEQYF	TGTGCCAGCAGTGAATTTCGAGCCTACGAGCAGTACTTC
TRBV7-9	.	TRBJ2-1	TRBD2	CASSPPVAGGRNEQFF	TGTGCCAGCAGCCCTCCGGTAGCGGGGGGGCGCAATGAGCAGTTCTTC
TRBV28	.	TRBJ2-3	.	CASSLGGLDTQYF	TGTGCCAGCAGTTTAGGCGGTTTAGATACGCAGTATTTT
TRBV3-1/TRBV3-2	.	TRBJ2-1	.	CASSQAPGTSNEQFF	TGTGCCAGCAGCCAAGCTCCCGGGACAAGCAATGAGCAGTTCTTC
TRBV18	.	TRBJ1-3	.	CASSPPETLKGNTIYF	TGTGCCAGCTCACCACCCGAAACCCTAAAGGGAAACACCATATATTTT
TRBV6-6	.	TRBJ2-1	.	CAIKSSHDNEQFF	TGTGCCATCAAATCCTCACATGACAATGAGCAGTTCTTC
TRBV7-2	.	TRBJ2-3	.	CASSLAFGVSNTQYF	TGTGCCAGCAGCTTAGCGTTCGGGGTGTCAAATACGCAGTATTTT
TRBV28	few	TRBJ2-3	.	CASTTQSGPGEVDTQYF	TGTGCCAGCACCACCCAATCCGGCCCCGGGGAAGTAGATACGCAGTATTTT
TRBV10-3	.	TRBJ1-1	.	CATGNQGTEAFF	TGTGCCACCGGGAATCAGGGGACTGAAGCTTTCTTT
TRBV5-1	.	TRBJ1-2	.	CASSLEAGEGYTF	TGCGCCAGCAGCTTGGAGGCGGGAGAGGGCTACACCTTC
TRBV12-5	.	TRBJ2-7	TRBD1	CASGLSGQGTFTYEQYF	TGTGCTAGTGGTTTGTCGGGACAGGGGACCTTTACCTACGAGCAGTACTTC
TRBV14	.	TRBJ1-4	TRBD1	CASSRGQGTTNEKLFF	TGTGCCAGCAGCCGAGGACAGGGTACTACTAATGAAAAACTGTTTTTT
TRBV19	.	TRBJ1-4	TRBD1	CASTTEGATTNEKLFF	TGTGCCAGCACGACCGAGGGGGCGACAACTAATGAAAAACTGTTTTTT
TRBV5-1	.	TRBJ1-4	TRBD1	CASSLTGGEAEKLFF	TGCGCCAGCAGCTTAACAGGGGGCGAGGCTGAAAAACTGTTTTTT
TRBV18	.	TRBJ1-1	TRBD1	CASSPLGDRGNTEAFF	TGTGCCAGCTCACCCCTCGGGGACAGGGGAAACACTGAAGCTTTCTTT
TRBV12-5	.	TRBJ2-2	TRBD1	CASRDRETNTGELFF	TGTGCTAGTAGGGACAGGGAAACGAACACCGGGGAGCTGTTTTTT
TRBV19	.	TRBJ1-2	.	CASSRDKAAYGYTF	TGTGCCAGTAGTAGGGACAAGGCCGCATATGGCTACACCTTC
TRBV12-3/TRBV12-4	.	TRBJ1-2	TRBD1	CASSRDSFYGYTF	TGTGCCAGCAGTAGGGACAGCTTCTATGGCTACACCTTC
TRBV14	.	TRBJ2-5	TRBD2	CASSQGLAPGTQYF	TGTGCCAGCAGCCAGGGACTAGCCCCAGGGACCCAGTACTTC
TRBV20-1	once	TRBJ1-1	.	CSASGWGGEAFF	TGCAGTGCTAGTGGGTGGGGGGGAGAAGCTTTCTTT
TRBV3-1/TRBV3-2	.	TRBJ2-2	.	CASSLRGSAGELFF	TGTGCCAGCAGCCTTCGGGGGAGCGCCGGGGAGCTGTTTTTT
TRBV6-5	.	TRBJ1-1	.	CASRKRTSNTEAFF	TGTGCCAGCAGAAAACGGACATCGAACACTGAAGCTTTCTTT
TRBV27	.	TRBJ1-4	TRBD1	CASSGQDRGGEKLFF	TGTGCCAGCAGTGGACAGGACAGGGGAGGCGAAAAACTGTTTTTT
TRBV5-1	.	TRBJ1-1	.	CASSLGQGSEAFF	TGCGCCAGCAGCTTGGGTCAGGGTTCTGAAGCTTTCTTT
TRBV27	.	TRBJ2-7	TRBD1	CASSLYGTGYEQYF	TGTGCCAGCAGTTTATATGGGACAGGCTACGAGCAGTACTTC
TRBV9	few	TRBJ2-1	TRBD2	CASSGTAGTSGVEQFF	TGTGCCAGCAGCGGAACTGCCGGGACTAGCGGGGTTGAGCAGTTCTTC
TRBV6-1	.	TRBJ2-3	TRBD1	CASSAGGQGRGTDTQYF	TGTGCCAGCAGTGCGGGGGGACAGGGAAGGGGCACAGATACGCAGTATTTT
TRBV11-2	once	TRBJ2-3	TRBD1	CASSGQARTDTQYF	TGTGCCAGCAGTGGACAGGCCCGCACAGATACGCAGTATTTT
TRBV5-1	.	TRBJ2-7	.	CASSLDRSVYEQYF	TGCGCCAGCAGCTTGGACAGATCCGTCTACGAGCAGTACTTC
TRBV2	.	TRBJ1-5	TRBD1	CASSETVLQGAQHF	TGTGCCAGCAGTGAAACAGTCCTCCAGGGGGCCCAGCATTTT
TRBV19	.	TRBJ1-5	TRBD1	CASQLGTGWGIGNQPQHF	TGTGCCAGCCAGCTGGGGACAGGCTGGGGGATCGGGAATCAGCCCCAGCATTTT
TRBV6-5	.	TRBJ1-4	.	CASSLTVGANEKLFF	TGTGCCAGCAGCCTTACTGTGGGGGCGAATGAAAAACTGTTTTTT
TRBV7-9	.	TRBJ1-5	TRBD1	CASASTGGGNQPQHF	TGTGCCAGCGCCTCTACAGGGGGCGGCAATCAGCCCCAGCATTTT
TRBV19	.	TRBJ2-1	.	CASSDNEQFF	TGTGCCAGTAGCGACAATGAGCAGTTCTTC
TRBV5-4	.	TRBJ2-5	TRBD1	CASSMTGQETQYF	TGTGCCAGCAGCATGACAGGGCAAGAGACCCAGTACTTC
TRBV3-1/TRBV3-2	.	TRBJ1-2	TRBD1	CASSRGQGGRGYTF	TGTGCCAGCAGCCGAGGACAGGGGGGACGAGGCTACACCTTC